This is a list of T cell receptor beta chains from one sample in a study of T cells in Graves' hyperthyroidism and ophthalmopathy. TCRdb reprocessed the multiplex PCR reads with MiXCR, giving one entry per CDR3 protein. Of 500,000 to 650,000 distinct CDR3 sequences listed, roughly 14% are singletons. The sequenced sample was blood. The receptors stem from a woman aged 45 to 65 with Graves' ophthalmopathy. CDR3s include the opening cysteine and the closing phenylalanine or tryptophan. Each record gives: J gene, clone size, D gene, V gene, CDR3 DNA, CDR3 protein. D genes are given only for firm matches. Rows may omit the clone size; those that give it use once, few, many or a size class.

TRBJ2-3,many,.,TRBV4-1,TGCGCCAGCAGCCAAGATTTCCGGGGGCTCACAGATACGCAGTATTTT,CASSQDFRGLTDTQYF
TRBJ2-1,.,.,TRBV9,TGTGCCAGCAGCGTAGATATTTCCAATGAGCAGTTCTTC,CASSVDISNEQFF
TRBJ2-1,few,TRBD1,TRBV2,TGTGCCAGTGCGGAACAGGGGTTTGAGCAGTTCTTC,CASAEQGFEQFF
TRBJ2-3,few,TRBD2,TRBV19,TGTGCCAGTAGTAGGGCGGGAGCTTCCCCTAGCACAGATACGCAGTATTTT,CASSRAGASPSTDTQYF
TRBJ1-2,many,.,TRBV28,TGTGCCAGCAGTCTCACCGGAGTCTGGGACTATGGCTACACCTTC,CASSLTGVWDYGYTF
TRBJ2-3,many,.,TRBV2,TGTGCCAGCACGGGTACTGTTGGTAGCACAGATACGCAGTATTTT,CASTGTVGSTDTQYF
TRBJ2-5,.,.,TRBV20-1,TGCAGTGCTCCCCCTGGGGCGGGGACCCAAGAGACCCAGTACTTC,CSAPPGAGTQETQYF
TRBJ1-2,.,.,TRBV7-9,TGTGCCAGCAGCTTTCTAGGGGAGAACTATGGCTACACCTTC,CASSFLGENYGYTF
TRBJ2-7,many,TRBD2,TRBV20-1,TGCAGTGCTAGATTGCGGGAGGGCCATTTCGAGCAGTACTTC,CSARLREGHFEQYF
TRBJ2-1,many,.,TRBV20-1,TGCAGTGCTAGGGACGATATCAATGAGCAGTTCTTC,CSARDDINEQFF
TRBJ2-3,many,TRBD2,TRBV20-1,TGCAGTGCTAGAGATACGACTAGCACGGGAGATACGCAGTATTTT,CSARDTTSTGDTQYF
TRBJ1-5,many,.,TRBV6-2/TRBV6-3,TGTGCCAGCAGTTTTACAGGGACATCTCAGCCCCAGCATTTT,CASSFTGTSQPQHF
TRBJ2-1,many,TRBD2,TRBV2,TGTGCCAGCAGTGCGATAGCGGGAAATGAGCAGTTCTTC,CASSAIAGNEQFF
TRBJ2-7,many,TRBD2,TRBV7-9,TGTGCCAGCAGCCCCGAGTGCTCGGGAGGCGTGCATTGCGAGCAGTACTTC,CASSPECSGGVHCEQYF
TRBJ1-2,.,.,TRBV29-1,TGCAGCGTTTCGGGCAGGGAGGGGTTCGGCTATGGCTACACCTTC,CSVSGREGFGYGYTF
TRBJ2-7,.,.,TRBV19,TGTGCCAGTAGTAAAGGGGGAACAGGGAGGAGCTCCTACGAGCAGTACTTC,CASSKGGTGRSSYEQYF
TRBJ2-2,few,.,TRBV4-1,TGCGCCAGCAGCCAAGTCCGGACAGGGAGGGGCGGGAGGGCGAACACCGGGGAGCTGTTTTTT,CASSQVRTGRGGRANTGELFF
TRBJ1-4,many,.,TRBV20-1,TGCAGTGCTAGAGATGTTTCAGAAGGAAAACTGTTTTTT,CSARDVSEGKLFF
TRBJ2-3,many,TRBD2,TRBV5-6,TGTGCCAGCAGCTCGATAGCGGGAGTGCCCCCAGATACGCAGTATTTT,CASSSIAGVPPDTQYF
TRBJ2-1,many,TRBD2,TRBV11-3,TGTGCCAGCAGCTCGGGGGGGACTAGCGGGAGTTGGGATGAGCAGTTCTTC,CASSSGGTSGSWDEQFF
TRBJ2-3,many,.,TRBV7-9,TGTGCCAGCAGCTTAGACGATACAGATACGCAGTATTTT,CASSLDDTDTQYF
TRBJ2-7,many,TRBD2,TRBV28,TGTGCCAGCAGTTTGCAGCGGGGCGGCTACGAGCAGTACTTC,CASSLQRGGYEQYF
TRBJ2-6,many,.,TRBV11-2,TGTGCCAGCAGCCCCAGGTCCCTTTCCAGCTCTGGGGCCAACGTCCTGACTTTC,CASSPRSLSSSGANVLTF
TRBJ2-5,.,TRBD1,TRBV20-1,TGCAGTGCTAAGTTCCCCAGGACAGGGGGCATTCAAGAGACCCAGTACTTC,CSAKFPRTGGIQETQYF
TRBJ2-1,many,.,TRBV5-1,TGCGCCAGCAGCTCGCCCCAAAGCGGAAACCAGTTCTTC,CASSSPQSGNQFF
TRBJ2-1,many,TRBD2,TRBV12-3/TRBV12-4,TGTGCCAGCAGTCTTGGCGGGAGCATACTTTATGAGCAGTTCTTC,CASSLGGSILYEQFF
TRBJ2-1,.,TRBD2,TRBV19,TGTGCCAGTAGCGGACTAGCGGGATTCAATGAGCAGTTCTTC,CASSGLAGFNEQFF
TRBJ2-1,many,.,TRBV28,TGTGCCAGCAGCCCCCCGGGCAGGGCAGGTAATGAGCAGTTCTTC,CASSPPGRAGNEQFF
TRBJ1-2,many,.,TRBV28,TGTGCCAGCAGTACTACAGGAGGCTATGGCTACACCTTC,CASSTTGGYGYTF
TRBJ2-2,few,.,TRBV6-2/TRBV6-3,TGTGCCAGCCAGGGACCGAACACCGGGGAGCTGTTTTTT,CASQGPNTGELFF
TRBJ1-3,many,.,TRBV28,TGTGCCAGCAGTTTAACGGGGGCTGGAAACACCATATATTTT,CASSLTGAGNTIYF
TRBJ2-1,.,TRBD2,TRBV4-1,TGCGCCAGCAGCCAAGTCACTAGCGGATACAATGAGCAGTTCTTC,CASSQVTSGYNEQFF
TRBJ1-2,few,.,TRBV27,TGTGCCAGCAGTGATCGGACGGAGACTAACTATGGCTACACCTTC,CASSDRTETNYGYTF
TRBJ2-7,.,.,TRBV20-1,TGCAGTGCTAGAGATTCCGGACAGCTCTACGAGCAGTACTTC,CSARDSGQLYEQYF
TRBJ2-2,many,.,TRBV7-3,TGTGCCAGCAGCCGCAGTTTAAGCTTTCCGCCTGTTACGGGGGGGGAGCTGTTTTTT,CASSRSLSFPPVTGGELFF
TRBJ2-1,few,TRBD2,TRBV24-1,TGTGCCACCAGTGATTCACCTAGCGGGGGTAGTTACAATGAGCAGTTCTTC,CATSDSPSGGSYNEQFF
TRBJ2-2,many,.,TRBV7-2,TGTGCCAGCAGCCCCCAGGACACCGGGGAGCTGTTTTTT,CASSPQDTGELFF
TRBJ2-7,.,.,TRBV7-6,TGTGCCAGCAGCTTGGCCCCGGCCCGCGAGCAGTACTTC,CASSLAPAREQYF
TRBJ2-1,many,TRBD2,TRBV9,TGTGCCAGCACTCGACTAGCGACGGCTTACAATGAGCAGTTCTTC,CASTRLATAYNEQFF
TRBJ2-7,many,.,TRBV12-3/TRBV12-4,TGTGCCAGCAGTTTAGCGCTAAGGGGCTCCTACGAGCAGTACTTC,CASSLALRGSYEQYF
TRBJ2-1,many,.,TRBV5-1,TGCGCCAGCAGCCAACAGTTGGGCTCCTACAATGAGCAGTTCTTC,CASSQQLGSYNEQFF
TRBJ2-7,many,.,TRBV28,TGTGCCAGCTCCTGGCGGGGCGAGCAGTACTTC,CASSWRGEQYF
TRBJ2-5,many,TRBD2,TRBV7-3,TGTGCCAGCAGCTTCAGACTAGCGGGACAAGAGACCCAGTACTTC,CASSFRLAGQETQYF
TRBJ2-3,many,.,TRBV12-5,TGTGCTAGTGGTTTGGACACGGATACGCAGTATTTT,CASGLDTDTQYF
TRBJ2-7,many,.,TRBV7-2,TGTGCCAGCAGCTTAATAGTTGGCTACGAGCAGTACTTC,CASSLIVGYEQYF
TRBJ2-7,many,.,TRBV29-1,TGCAGCGTTGTCGTGGGAGTCGGTGAGCAGTACTTC,CSVVVGVGEQYF
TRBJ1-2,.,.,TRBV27,TGTGCCAGCAGTCCGGGGAGCTATGGCTACACCTTC,CASSPGSYGYTF
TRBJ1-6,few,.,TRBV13,TGTGCCAGCAGCTTTGTCCCTAGGGATTCACCCCTCCACTTT,CASSFVPRDSPLHF
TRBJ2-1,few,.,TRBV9,TGTGCCAGCAGCGTAGCGGACAAGAAATACAATGAGCAGTTCTTC,CASSVADKKYNEQFF
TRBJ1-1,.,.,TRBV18,TGTGCCAGCTCACGGGACGGCACTGAAGCTTTCTTT,CASSRDGTEAFF
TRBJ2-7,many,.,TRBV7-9,TGTGCCAGCAGCTTAGTAGGCAGGGTCAACGAGCAGTACTTC,CASSLVGRVNEQYF
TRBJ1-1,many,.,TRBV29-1,TGCAGCGTTAGCCCCTTAATGAGCACTGAAGCTTTCTTT,CSVSPLMSTEAFF